Listed below are T cell receptor beta chains from one sample, sequenced in a study of CD4 and CD8 cells across lung adenocarcinoma regions. TCRdb re-called the PCR reads through MiXCR, storing one row per CDR3 protein. The table has under 8,000 distinct CDR3 sequences, around half seen once; the top ten hold around 43%. The sample was CD8+ T cells from the center of a lung tumor. The source is a male donor with lung adenocarcinoma. The CD4 and CD8 labels of this study may be unreliable. Both conserved end residues are part of each CDR3. A D gene is named only where the DNA matches it firmly. Clone size appears in some rows only: once, few, many, or a class for an expanded clone.

TRBV7-2	.	TRBJ1-2	many	TGTGCCAGCAGCTTAAGTATCGGGGGCTATGGCTACACCTTC	CASSLSIGGYGYTF
TRBV7-2	.	TRBJ1-2	many	TGTGCCAGCAGCTTGGGGGGGTCCTATGGCTACACCTTC	CASSLGGSYGYTF
TRBV6-1	TRBD2	TRBJ2-1	.	TGTGCCAGCAGTGTCCGACTAGCGGGAGTGACGGATGAGCAGTACTTT	CASSVRLAGVTDEQYF
TRBV20-1	.	TRBJ1-5	.	TGCAGTGCTAGCTACAGCACGGATAGCAATCAGCCCCAGCATTTT	CSASYSTDSNQPQHF
TRBV30	.	TRBJ2-2	.	TGTGCCTGGGGCTATGCCGGGGAGCTGTTTTTT	CAWGYAGELFF
TRBV27	.	TRBJ2-5	.	TGTGCCAGCAGTGGCAGGGTGAAAGAGTCCCAGCTTTTC	CASSGRVKESQLF
TRBV6-1	.	TRBJ2-4	.	TGTCCCAGCAGTGACGCGGGGCGACTAGACACAAACACGCAGTACTTC	CPSSDAGRLDTNTQYF
TRBV10-1	.	TRBJ2-5	.	TGCGCCAGCAGGGCACGTCCCTGGAGGGTCGAGACCCAGTACTTC	CASRARPWRVETQYF
TRBV6-1	.	TRBJ2-7	.	TGTGCCAGCAGCGGGACCTGGGGTGGGTCCTACGAGCAGTACTTC	CASSGTWGGSYEQYF
TRBV6-1	TRBD1	TRBJ2-1	.	TGTGCCAGCCGGCGGACAGGGAGATCAGATGAGCAGTTCTTT	CASRRTGRSDEQFF
TRBV6-1	.	TRBJ2-5	.	TGTGCCAGCAGTAGGACAAGGGGAGTCGGGACCCAGTACTTC	CASSRTRGVGTQYF
TRBV6-1	.	TRBJ2-7	.	TGTGCCAGCAGGACCAAAGGGGGAGGGGCCAAAGAGACGCAGTACTTC	CASRTKGGGAKETQYF
TRBV6-2/TRBV6-3	TRBD2	TRBJ2-7	few	TGTGCCAGCAGAGGACTAGCGGGCTCCTTCGAGCAGTACTTC	CASRGLAGSFEQYF
TRBV6-1	.	TRBJ2-4	few	TGTGCCAGCACCCTGACGGGGAGGCACATTCAGTACTTC	CASTLTGRHIQYF
TRBV6-1	.	TRBJ2-1	.	TGTGCCAGCGTACGACAGCCACACAATGAGCAGTTCTTC	CASVRQPHNEQFF
TRBV6-1	TRBD1	TRBJ1-1	medium-sized	TGTGCCACCATCAACAGGGGAACTGAAGCTTTCTTT	CATINRGTEAFF
TRBV27	TRBD2	TRBJ2-1	.	TGTGCCAGCAGGGGGAGGGGTCGGGAGGCGCAGTTCTTC	CASRGRGREAQFF
TRBV27	.	TRBJ2-1	many	TGTGCCAGCAGTGGCCGAGGGCGGTACAATGAGCAGTTCTTC	CASSGRGRYNEQFF
TRBV14	TRBD2	TRBJ2-1	.	TGTGCCAGCAGCCAGTCGGGGGGGCTAAGCTCCTACAATGAGCAGTTCTTC	CASSQSGGLSSYNEQFF
TRBV27	.	TRBJ2-3	.	TGTGCCAGCAGTTTTGGGCGGTCTAGCACAGATACGCAGTATTTT	CASSFGRSSTDTQYF
TRBV9	TRBD1	TRBJ2-6	.	TGTGCCAGCAGCGTAGGGGGTTGGGGACAGGGGAACTCTGGGGCCAACGTCCTGACTTTC	CASSVGGWGQGNSGANVLTF
TRBV6-4	.	TRBJ2-3	many	TGTGCCAGCAGTGACTCCCAGGACACAGATACGCAGTATTTT	CASSDSQDTDTQYF
TRBV6-1	.	TRBJ1-3	few	TGTGCCAGCAGGGGATTGGACAGCTCTGGAAACACCATATATTTT	CASRGLDSSGNTIYF
TRBV18	TRBD1	TRBJ2-3	.	TGTGCCAGCTCGTCGGACAGGGGGCGCCGGGATACGCAGTATTTT	CASSSDRGRRDTQYF
TRBV6-1	.	TRBJ2-7	.	TGTGCCAGCACTCGGACACCGACCTCCTACGAGCAGTACTTC	CASTRTPTSYEQYF
TRBV12-3/TRBV12-4	.	TRBJ2-2	medium-sized	TGTGCCAGCAGTAACCGGGCAGGGGAGGTCGGGGAGCTGTTTTTT	CASSNRAGEVGELFF
TRBV6-1	TRBD1	TRBJ2-1	.	TGTGCCAGTGGACAGGGGCTACCGGGAGTGAGTAAAGATGCGCAGTTTTTT	CASGQGLPGVSKDAQFF
TRBV4-1	TRBD2	TRBJ2-5	few	TGCGCCAGCAGCCTAGGACTAGCGGGAGGATCTGAGACCCAGTACTTC	CASSLGLAGGSETQYF
TRBV27	TRBD1	TRBJ2-5	.	TGTGCCAGCAGTTTAGCGGGACAGGGTTACAATGAGCAGTACTTC	CASSLAGQGYNEQYF
TRBV10-3	TRBD2	TRBJ2-1	.	TGTGCCATCAGTCCGGGACTAGCGGGAGCGAGTGAGCAGTTCTTC	CAISPGLAGASEQFF
TRBV6-1	.	TRBJ2-5	.	TGTGCCAGCGGGGAAGCCGGGGGAGGGGGCCAAGATACCCAGTACTTC	CASGEAGGGGQDTQYF
TRBV27	.	TRBJ2-1	medium-sized	TGTGCCAGCAGTTCTACTAGCCACAATGAGCAGTTCTTC	CASSSTSHNEQFF
TRBV5-1	TRBD2	TRBJ2-5	medium-sized	TGCGCCAGCAGCCCCGGACTAGCCGCCTTCGAGACCCAGTACTTC	CASSPGLAAFETQYF
TRBV11-2	.	TRBJ2-5	.	TGTGCCAGTACCGGGACACGGGCTAGTAGGGAGACCCAGTACTTC	CASTGTRASRETQYF
TRBV6-1	TRBD1	TRBJ2-1	.	TGTGCCAGCAGTGAATATAACTGGGGACAGGGCTCCTACGAGCAGTTCTTC	CASSEYNWGQGSYEQFF
TRBV6-2/TRBV6-3	.	TRBJ2-1	.	TGTGCCAGCAGTTATACGCCCGAGTACAATGAGCAGTTCTTC	CASSYTPEYNEQFF
TRBV6-1	.	TRBJ2-5	.	TGTGCCAGGGGTGACGGGGCCCGTGACCAAGATACCCAGTACTTC	CARGDGARDQDTQYF
TRBV27	.	TRBJ2-3	.	TGTGCCAGCAGTCCCCCCCTGCCAGATACGCAGTATTTT	CASSPPLPDTQYF
TRBV7-3	TRBD1	TRBJ2-1	many	TGTGCCAGCAGCACCGGGACAGGGGGGTCCTACAATGAGCAGTTCTTC	CASSTGTGGSYNEQFF
TRBV6-1	.	TRBJ1-4	.	TGTGCCAGCAGGGGCGGGGGTTCTTCCGAAAAACTGTTTTTT	CASRGGGSSEKLFF
TRBV24-1	.	TRBJ2-7	few	TGTGCCACCAGTGGGGCAGCATCCTACAATGAGCAGTACTTC	CATSGAASYNEQYF
TRBV27	TRBD2	TRBJ2-3	.	TGTGCCAGCAGTTCCCGTCTAGCGGGAGGTCCAGATACGCAGTACTTT	CASSSRLAGGPDTQYF
TRBV6-1	.	TRBJ1-3	.	TGTGCCAGCAGTAAACGGAACCCGACTGGAAACACCATATATTTT	CASSKRNPTGNTIYF
TRBV20-1	.	TRBJ2-3	.	TGCAGTGCTAGAGAGACGGCTAGCACAGATACGCAGTATTTT	CSARETASTDTQYF
TRBV10-1	.	TRBJ2-5	few	TGCGCCAGCAGTTCTGGACCAAGAGAGCAGTACTTC	CASSSGPREQYF
TRBV27	TRBD2	TRBJ2-1	.	TGTGCCAGCAGTCACCTAGCGGGAGAGAAAAGGGATGAGCAGTTCTTC	CASSHLAGEKRDEQFF
TRBV27	TRBD1	TRBJ2-5	.	TGTGCCAGCCGGGGACAGTACCAAGAGACCCAGTACTTC	CASRGQYQETQYF
TRBV6-5	.	TRBJ1-5	.	TGTGCCAGCAGTTTACAGAACAATCAGCCCCAGCATTTT	CASSLQNNQPQHF
TRBV7-2	.	TRBJ2-3	few	TGTGCCAGCAGCTTAGGGATCCAGCTCGGGACAGATACGCAGTATTTT	CASSLGIQLGTDTQYF
TRBV7-2	TRBD1	TRBJ2-1	.	TGTGCCAGCAGCCCTTTCAGGGGGCGGTACAATGAGCAGTTCTTC	CASSPFRGRYNEQFF
TRBV6-1	.	TRBJ2-1	few	TGTGCCAGCAGTGAAAGGGGGACAGAGCAGTTCTTC	CASSERGTEQFF
TRBV7-6	.	TRBJ2-5	.	TGTGCCAGCAGCTTACACCAAGAGACCCAGTACTTC	CASSLHQETQYF
TRBV10-3	.	TRBJ1-2	few	TGTGCCATCAGTGAGTCTGGCCCGAACTATGGCTACACCTTC	CAISESGPNYGYTF
TRBV20-1	TRBD1	TRBJ2-1	few	TGCAGTGCTGCCCGATCGACAGGGTCCGACAATGAGCAGTTCTTC	CSAARSTGSDNEQFF
TRBV27	TRBD1	TRBJ2-5	.	TGTGCCAGCATTTCCCGGGACAGGCAGCAGTACTTC	CASISRDRQQYF
TRBV12-3/TRBV12-4	TRBD2	TRBJ2-7	.	TGTGCCAGCAGTCCCACGACTAGCGGGAGGTTATACGAGCAGTACTTC	CASSPTTSGRLYEQYF
TRBV20-1	.	TRBJ2-7	.	TGCAGTGCTGAACGATGGGGTCGCGGAAACTCCTACGAGCAGTACTTC	CSAERWGRGNSYEQYF
TRBV6-1	.	TRBJ2-1	medium-sized	TGTGCCAGCAGTGAATGGGTCTACGAGCAGTTCTTC	CASSEWVYEQFF
TRBV6-5	TRBD2	TRBJ2-3	.	TGTGCCAGCAGTTACACTAGCGGGGGTGCTAGCACAGATACGCAGTATTTT	CASSYTSGGASTDTQYF